The entry below gives a single T cell receptor (beta chain) sequence along with its context. What it binds is unknown. Sequence at one end of the junction differs from germline and may be a read error. RNA was extracted from bulk tissue without any cell sorting. The sample belongs to a study of tumor and adjacent non-tumor tissue in lung cancer. In the study overall: On average, productive TCRbeta reads reached a few million per sample.

Overall study results and limits: Tumor tissue had significantly higher TCR diversity than normal lung.

A modified ARM-PCR protocol with three rounds of nested PCR amplified TCRbeta. MiXCR was run by TCRdb on the multiplex PCR reads, yielding one entry per CDR3 protein. The repertoire holds 65,000 to 70,000 distinct CDR3 sequences, with approximately 63% as singletons. This TCR was sampled from a man aged 45-65 years with non-small cell lung cancer. Material: lung tumor tissue.

The CDR3 loop is CACSNQIWEAAELFF. For the CDR3, the DNA is TGTGCCTGCAGCAATCAAATATGGGAGGCCGCGGAGCTGTTTTTT. The chain is built from TRBV11-2 and TRBJ2-2, with a tentative D call TRBD2 (6 bases). CDR1 and CDR2 from the germline V gene are SGHAT and FQNNGV. This CDR3 is 15 amino acids long.